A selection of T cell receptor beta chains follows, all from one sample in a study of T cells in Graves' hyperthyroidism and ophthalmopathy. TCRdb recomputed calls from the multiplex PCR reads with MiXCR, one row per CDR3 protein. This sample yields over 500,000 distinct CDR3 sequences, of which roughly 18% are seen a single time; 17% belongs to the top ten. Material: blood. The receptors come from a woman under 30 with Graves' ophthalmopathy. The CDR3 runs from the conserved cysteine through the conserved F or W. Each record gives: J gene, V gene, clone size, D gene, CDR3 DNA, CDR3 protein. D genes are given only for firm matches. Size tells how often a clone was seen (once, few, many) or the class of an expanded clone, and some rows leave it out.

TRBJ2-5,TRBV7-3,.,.,TGTGCCAGCAGCTCCTGGGGAGGGGACACCCAAGAGACCCAGTACTTC,CASSSWGGDTQETQYF
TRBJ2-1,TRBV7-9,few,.,TGTGCCAGCAGCCCAACCCCAGAGCAGTTCTTC,CASSPTPEQFF
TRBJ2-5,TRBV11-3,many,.,TGTGCCAGCAGCTTAAGCCCGCAAGAGACCCAGTACTTC,CASSLSPQETQYF
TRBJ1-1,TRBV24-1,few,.,TGTGCCACCAGTGCAAGGGGTAACACTGAAGCTTTCTTT,CATSARGNTEAFF
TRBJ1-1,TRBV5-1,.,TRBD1,TGCGCCAGCAGCGCCTCTCCGGGACAGATGAACACTGAAGCTTTCTTT,CASSASPGQMNTEAFF
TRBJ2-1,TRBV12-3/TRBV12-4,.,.,TGTGCCAGCAGTGGCGGGGTAGACTCCTACAATGAGCAGTTCTTC,CASSGGVDSYNEQFF
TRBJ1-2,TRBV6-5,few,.,TGTGCCAGCAGTTACCTGGGGACCCCTCTTGATGGCTACACCTTC,CASSYLGTPLDGYTF
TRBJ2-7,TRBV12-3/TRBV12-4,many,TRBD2,TGTGCCAGCAGCACACTAGCGTTGGCCTACGAGCAGTACTTC,CASSTLALAYEQYF
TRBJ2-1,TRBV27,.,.,TGTGCCAGCAGTTTCTTAGGAGACTATGAGCAGTTCTTC,CASSFLGDYEQFF
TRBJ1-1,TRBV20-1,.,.,TGCAGTGCACCGGAAGGGAGTGAAGCTTTCTTT,CSAPEGSEAFF
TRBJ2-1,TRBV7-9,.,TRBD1,TGTGCCAGCAGCCTCTTGGGGGACAGCAACAATGAGCAGTTCTTC,CASSLLGDSNNEQFF
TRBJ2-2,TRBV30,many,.,TGTGCCTGGAGTACGGGGTCCGGGGAGCTGTTTTTT,CAWSTGSGELFF
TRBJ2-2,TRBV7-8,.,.,TGTGCCAGCAGCTTAGCGGCGAGATGGAGGTCCGGGGAGCTGTTTTTT,CASSLAARWRSGELFF
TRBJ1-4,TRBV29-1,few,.,TGCAGCGTTGTGACCGGAGAGGGTGAAAAACTGTTTTTT,CSVVTGEGEKLFF
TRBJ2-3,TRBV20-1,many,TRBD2,TGCAGTGCTCTGGGGCTAGCGGGAGTAGTTGGAGATACGCAGTATTTT,CSALGLAGVVGDTQYF
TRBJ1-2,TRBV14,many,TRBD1,TGTGCCAGCAGCGAAGACAGGGGGCCCCATGGCTACACCTTC,CASSEDRGPHGYTF
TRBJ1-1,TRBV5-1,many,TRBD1,TGCGCCAGCACCTTAAGACAGGGGATGAACACTGAAGCTTTCTTT,CASTLRQGMNTEAFF
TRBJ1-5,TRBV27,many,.,TGTGCCAGCAGTTTGACCACAGGGAGGTGGCCCCAGCATTTT,CASSLTTGRWPQHF
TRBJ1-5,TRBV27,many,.,TGTGCCAGCAGTCCCACGGCAGTTAGCAATCAGCCCCAGCATTTT,CASSPTAVSNQPQHF
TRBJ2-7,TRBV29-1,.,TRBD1,TGCAGCATACGAACAGGGGACTCCTACGAGCAGTACTTC,CSIRTGDSYEQYF
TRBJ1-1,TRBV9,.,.,TGTGCCAGCAGCGTAATAAGTGGGGACACTGAAGCTTTCTTT,CASSVISGDTEAFF
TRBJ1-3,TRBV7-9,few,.,TGTGCCAGCAGCTTCGCCCTGCCTCGAACAGGAAACACCATATATTTT,CASSFALPRTGNTIYF
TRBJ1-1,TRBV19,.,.,TGTGCCAGTAGTATAGTGGCGGGGTCTGGCACTGAAGCTTTCTTT,CASSIVAGSGTEAFF
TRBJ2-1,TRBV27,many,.,TGTGCCAGCGGGGCAGGGGGGGGGCTCTACAATGAGCAGTTCTTC,CASGAGGGLYNEQFF
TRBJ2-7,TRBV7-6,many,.,TGTGCCAGCAGCTTCGACAGAAAATACGAGCAGTACTTC,CASSFDRKYEQYF
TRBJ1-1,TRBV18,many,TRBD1,TGTGCCAGCTCAACGGGGACAGGGGGCTTGAACACTGAAGCTTTCTTT,CASSTGTGGLNTEAFF
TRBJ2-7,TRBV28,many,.,TGTGCCAGCACTAGTTTTAACGAGCAGTACTTC,CASTSFNEQYF
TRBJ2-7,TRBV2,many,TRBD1,TGTGCCAGCACGGACAGGGCTAGCTCCTACGAGCAGTACTTC,CASTDRASSYEQYF
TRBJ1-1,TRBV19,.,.,TGTGCCAGTAGTATGATGGGGGGAGACACTGAAGCTTTCTTT,CASSMMGGDTEAFF
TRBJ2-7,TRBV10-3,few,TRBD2,TGTGCCATCAGGCGGGGGGGCGCCTACGAGCAGTACTTC,CAIRRGGAYEQYF
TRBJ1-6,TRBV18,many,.,TGTGCCAGCTCACCGGCTCTCAATTCACCCCTCCACTTT,CASSPALNSPLHF
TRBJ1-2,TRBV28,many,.,TGTGCCAGCAGTGAGCCCCCGAGGGGGACTAACTATGGCTACACCTTC,CASSEPPRGTNYGYTF
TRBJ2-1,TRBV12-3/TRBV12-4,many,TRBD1,TGTGCCAGCACCCCAGACAGGGGGCGCGGGAATGAGCAGTTCTTC,CASTPDRGRGNEQFF
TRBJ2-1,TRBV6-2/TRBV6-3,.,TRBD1,TGTGCCAGCAGTAGCCGGGACAGGGCTCGACCCAGGGGCGATGAGCAGTTCTTC,CASSSRDRARPRGDEQFF
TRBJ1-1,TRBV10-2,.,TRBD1,TGCGCCAGCAGTGAGACAGGGGGCCTCCCTGAAGCTTTCTTT,CASSETGGLPEAFF
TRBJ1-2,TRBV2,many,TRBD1,TGTGCCAGCCGGACAGGGGGGTTTGGCTACACCTTC,CASRTGGFGYTF
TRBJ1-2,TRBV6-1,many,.,TGTGCCAGCAGCCCCAGGGATACAGGCTACACCTTC,CASSPRDTGYTF
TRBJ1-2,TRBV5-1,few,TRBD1,TGCGCCAGCAGCGGGGACAGGGTAAACTATGGCTACACCTTC,CASSGDRVNYGYTF
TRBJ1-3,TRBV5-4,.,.,TGTGCCAGCAGCTTGGAGGAAGGCGACATATATTTT,CASSLEEGDIYF
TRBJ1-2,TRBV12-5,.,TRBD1,TGTGCTAGTGGTTTGGACAGGGGGCTTGGCTATGGCTACACCTTC,CASGLDRGLGYGYTF
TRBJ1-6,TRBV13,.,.,TGTGCCAGCAGCTTACAGGGCCTCTTAGCGGCACCCCTCCACTTT,CASSLQGLLAAPLHF
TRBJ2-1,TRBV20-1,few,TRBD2,TGCAGTGCTAGAGATGAAGGGACTAGCGGGGGAGGGAGCTACAATGAGCAGTTCTTC,CSARDEGTSGGGSYNEQFF
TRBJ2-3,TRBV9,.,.,TGTGCCAGCAGCCCACAGCCGGGACCCAGCACAGATACGCAGTATTTT,CASSPQPGPSTDTQYF
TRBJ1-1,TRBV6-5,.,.,TGTGCCAGCAGTTACTTGGGCAGGAAGAACACTGAAGCTTTCTTT,CASSYLGRKNTEAFF
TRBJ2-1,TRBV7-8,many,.,TGTGCCAGCAGTTCAGAGAGGGACCCGCAGTTCTTC,CASSSERDPQFF